This TCR beta chain derives from a study of breast tumors, draining lymph nodes, adjacent tissues. TCRdb recomputed calls from the multiplex PCR reads with MiXCR, one row per CDR3 protein. Here the sample spans 200,000 or so distinct CDR3 sequences, over 25% being singletons. Axillary draining lymph nodes of breast cancer patients supplied the node samples. This clonotype was observed a handful of times. The V and J ends lost 7 bases and 3 bases, in that order; junction bases with no gene match: 11. The CDR3 extends over 16 amino acids. Germline V gives CDR1 MNHEY, CDR2 SVGAGI. The TCR was taken from a female donor with breast cancer. Some clones in this sample may be carry-over from other donors' samples. Sequenced sample: axillary lymph node tissue. The rearrangement joins TRBV6-5 to TRBJ2-3; 9 bases fit TRBD2. For the CDR3, the DNA is TGTGCCAGCACTCTAATAGCGGGAGTAGGAACAGATACGCAGTATTTT. Its protein is CASTLIAGVGTDTQYF.